This T cell receptor (beta chain) was obtained from a study of T cell responses to AZD1222 COVID-19 vaccine. In the case of this clone: Its antigen remains unidentified.

General study results and limits: Across the whole spike, CD4 TCRs peaked at regions 160-218 and 743-854. Nearly half of the spike-specific TCRs reportedly recognize variant regions that carry no mutations. At baseline, seropositivity was found in only 5 to 7 AZD1222 recipients. Donors in the cohort were predominantly white British and more often female, and clonal diversity was possibly underestimated.

Libraries were prepared by immunoSEQ multiplex PCR; TCRdb keeps only in-frame clonotypes and omits some of them. The table shows more than 110,000 clones, with over 80% occurring only once. The V and J ends lost 6 bases and 4 bases respectively, with 7 bases between them. Germline loops: CDR1 SQVTM, CDR2 ANQGSEA. CDR3 length equals 11 residues. Source: peripheral blood, taken 28 days after the second AZD1222 dose. The genes are TRBV29-1 and TRBJ1-3; possibly TRBD1 for D (5 bases). This sequence was found in an adult who received the AZD1222 COVID-19 vaccine. The CDR3 loop reads CSVGVGNTIYF. The CDR3 DNA reads TGCAGCGTAGGGGTGGGAAACACCATATATTTT. Together with reference TRBV29-1 and TRBJ1-3, the CDR3 gives the full variable domain: SAVISQKPSRDICQRGTSLTIQCQVDSQVTMMFWYRQQPGQSLTLIATANQGSEATYESGFVIDKFPISRPNLTFSTLTVSNMSPEDSSIYLCSVGVGNTIYFGEGSWLTVV.